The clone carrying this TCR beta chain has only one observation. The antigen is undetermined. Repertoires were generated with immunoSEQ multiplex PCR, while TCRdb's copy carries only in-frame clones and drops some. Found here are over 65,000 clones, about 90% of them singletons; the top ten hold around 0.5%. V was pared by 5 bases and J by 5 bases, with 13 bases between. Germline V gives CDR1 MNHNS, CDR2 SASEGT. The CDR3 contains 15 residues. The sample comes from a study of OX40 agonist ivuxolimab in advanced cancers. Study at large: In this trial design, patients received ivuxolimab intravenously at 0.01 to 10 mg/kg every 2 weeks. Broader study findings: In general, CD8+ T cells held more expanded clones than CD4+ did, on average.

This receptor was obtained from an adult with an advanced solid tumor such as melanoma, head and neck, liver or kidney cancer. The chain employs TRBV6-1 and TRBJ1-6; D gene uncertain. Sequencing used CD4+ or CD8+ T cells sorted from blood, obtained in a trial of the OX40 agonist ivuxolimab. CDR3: CASSTRKGNNSPLHF. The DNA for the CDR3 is TGTGCCAGCAGTACCCGGAAGGGCAATAATTCACCCCTCCACTTT.